This passage covers 27 T cell receptor beta chains from one sample sequenced in a study of T cell responses to AZD1222 COVID-19 vaccine. Sequenced by immunoSEQ multiplex PCR; TCRdb stores in-frame clones only, minus some. The sample holds some 170,000 clones; approximately 95% are singletons and the top ten take around 0.98%. This specimen consisted of peripheral blood, obtained 28 days after the second dose of the MenACWY control vaccine. The receptors were sampled from an adult who received the MenACWY meningococcal vaccine as a control.

The V and J genes are TRBV7-2 and TRBJ2-7, with TRBD1 as a possible D gene (5 bases). Germline lookup yields CDR1 SGHTA and CDR2 FQGNSA. The CDR3 has 13 amino acids. V shed 6 bases and J shed 7 bases, with 16 bases lying between them. CDR3: CASSLSGPGEQYF. For the CDR3, the DNA is TGTGCCAGCAGTCTCTCAGGGCCTGGGGAGCAGTACTTC.

J is TRBJ1-4 and V is TRBV5-4, with D hard to call. There are 13 residues in the CDR3. V lost 3 bases and J lost 4, with 7 bases in between. The germline V gene has CDR1 SGHNT and CDR2 YYREEE (reference sequence). The CDR3 protein is CASSWARNEKLFF. CDR3 DNA sequence: TGTGCCAGCAGCTGGGCGCGTAATGAAAAACTGTTTTTT.

The CDR3 DNA is TGTGCCAGCTCAACCGGGACCGGAGGACTCCGAGGTGGCTACACCTTC. Translated, it gives CASSTGTGGLRGGYTF. The V call is TRBV18, the J call TRBJ1-2; D is perhaps TRBD1 (5 bases). V gave up 5 bases and J gave up 7 bases, with 23 bases separating them. CDR3 length: 16 amino acids. Germline-derived CDR1 and CDR2 are KGHSH and LQKENI.

The DNA for the CDR3 is TGTGCCAGCAGTTACTCTGGGAGGGTTAGATACGAGCAGTACTTC. Translating it yields CASSYSGRVRYEQYF. The chain employs TRBV6-6 and TRBJ2-7; 7 positions agree with TRBD2. Trimming removed 0 bases from V and 4 bases from J; junction bases left unmatched: 6. Germline values: CDR1 MNHNY, CDR2 SVGAGI (reference sequence). The CDR3 spans 15 residues.

The gene calls are TRBV5-4 and TRBJ2-2; 7 nucleotides line up with TRBD1. V was clipped by 0 bases and J by 1 base; unmatched bases: 3. The CDR3 extends over 16 amino acids. The germline V gene has CDR1 SGHNT and CDR2 YYREEE (reference sequence). The DNA for the CDR3 is TGTGCCAGCAGCTTGGACAGGGGCGTGAACACCGGGGAGCTGTTTTTT. Amino acid sequence: CASSLDRGVNTGELFF. Complete variable domain (other parts from reference TRBV5-4 and TRBJ2-2): ETGVTQSPTHLIKTRGQQVTLRCSSQSGHNTVSWYQQALGQGPQFIFQYYREEENGRGNFPPRFSGLQFPNYSSELNVNALELDDSALYLCASSLDRGVNTGELFFGEGSRLTVL.

The chain combines TRBV10-3 with TRBJ2-1; D is ambiguous. V lost 0 bases, J lost 7 bases, and 1 base lay in between. The CDR3 totals 11 residues. Germline loops: CDR1 ENHRY, CDR2 SYGVKD. The CDR3 region is CAISESNEQFF. The CDR3 coding sequence is TGTGCCATCAGTGAGTCAAATGAGCAGTTCTTC.

The chain is built from TRBV6-5 and TRBJ1-3; perhaps TRBD1 as D (5 bases). The CDR3 covers 14 residues. Germline V CDR1 and CDR2: MNHEY, SVGAGI. V was clipped by 2 bases and J by 2 bases, with 7 bases between them. As DNA, the CDR3 is TGTGCCAGCAGTTACGGGGCAGCTGGAAACACCATATATTTT. Protein sequence: CASSYGAAGNTIYF.

This clone appeared once. V usage is TRBV6-5 and J usage is TRBJ1-3; D unresolved. The germline V gene encodes CDR1 MNHEY and CDR2 SVGAGI. The CDR3 spans 13 residues. V was clipped by 4 bases and J by 0 bases, with 4 bases between them. The CDR3 nucleotides read TGTGCCAGCAGTTTGGACTCTGGAAACACCATATATTTT. Translating gives CASSLDSGNTIYF.

This chain connects TRBV19 to TRBJ1-4; TRBD1 matches at 7 bases. V lost 6 bases and J lost 7; bases outside the gene matches: 11. CDR1 LNHDA and CDR2 SQIVND come from the germline V gene (reference sequence). The CDR3 sequence is 15 residues long. This chain's CDR3 is CASRDGAGGSEKLFF. The CDR3 coding sequence is TGTGCCAGTAGAGATGGAGCAGGGGGGAGTGAAAAACTGTTTTTT. The entire variable domain, with the rest obtained from reference TRBV19 and TRBJ1-4, is as follows: DGGITQSPKYLFRKEGQNVTLSCEQNLNHDAMYWYRQDPGQGLRLIYYSQIVNDFQKGDIAEGYSVSREKKESFPLTVTSAQKNPTAFYLCASRDGAGGSEKLFFGSGTQLSVL.

The CDR3 bases are TGTGCCAGCAGTCCATATGGGGCAGGTGGCTACACCTTC. It codes for CASSPYGAGGYTF. The rearrangement uses TRBV7-2 and TRBJ1-2; weak D call: TRBD1 (5 bases). The CDR3 sequence is 13 residues long. With 6 bases removed from V and 7 bases from J, the gap between germline ends came to 15 bases. CDR1 is SGHTA, CDR2 FQGNSA, per germline.

The V call is TRBV6-4, the J call TRBJ1-5, with D hard to call. V was cut by 5 bases and J by 0 bases, with 8 bases left in between. Germline-derived CDR1 and CDR2 are MRHNA and SNTAGT. CDR3 length: 14 amino acids. The DNA of the CDR3 is TGTGCCAGCAGTCCCACATCTAGCAATCAGCCCCAGCATTTT. Encoded protein: CASSPTSSNQPQHF.

The genes are TRBV10-3 and TRBJ2-1; D not certain. Trimming took 6 bases from V and 5 from J, leaving 8 bases between them. The CDR3 loop spans 12 amino acids. Per germline, CDR1 ENHRY and CDR2 SYGVKD. CDR3 residues: CAIRSLDNEQFF. CDR3 coding DNA: TGTGCCATCAGGTCCCTTGACAATGAGCAGTTCTTC.

CDR3: CASSTGGTLNTEAFF. CDR3 nucleotide sequence: TGTGCCAGCAGCACAGGGGGTACTCTGAACACTGAAGCTTTCTTT. The chain carries TRBV28 and TRBJ1-1; TRBD1 agrees at 8 bases. The V gene's germline CDR1 is MDHEN and CDR2 SYDVKM. This CDR3 region has 15 residues. V was pared by 6 bases and J by 0 bases, with 6 bases of the junction left unmatched.

This clone was counted only a few times. V and J are TRBV29-1 and TRBJ1-3, with D perhaps TRBD1 (5 bases). Germline V lookup: CDR1 SQVTM, CDR2 ANQGSEA. There are 15 residues in the CDR3. V lost 3 bases and J lost 0, with 12 bases in between. The CDR3 is CSVDDRKRSGNTIYF. For the CDR3, the DNA is TGCAGCGTTGATGACAGAAAACGCTCTGGAAACACCATATATTTT. The full variable domain, completed using reference TRBV29-1 and TRBJ1-3, is SAVISQKPSRDICQRGTSLTIQCQVDSQVTMMFWYRQQPGQSLTLIATANQGSEATYESGFVIDKFPISRPNLTFSTLTVSNMSPEDSSIYLCSVDDRKRSGNTIYFGEGSWLTVV.

Worth noting for this clone: An end of the junction differs from the germline gene, which may be a read error. This chain uses TRBV5-5 with TRBJ1-4; D not certain. The CDR3 is 13 residues long. Germline-derived CDR1 and CDR2 are SGHKS and YYEKEE (reference sequence). CDR3 sequence: CASSSNSNENLFF. DNA of the CDR3: TGTGCCAGCAGCTCAAACAGTAATGAAAACCTGTTTTTT.

The chain uses TRBV6-5 and TRBJ1-1; D is uncertain. Germline V gives CDR1 MNHEY, CDR2 SVGAGI. The ends were cut back, 7 bases at V and 4 bases at J, with 19 bases in the middle. This CDR3 is 15 amino acids long. This CDR3 reads CASTPESRMATEAFF. CDR3 nucleotides: TGTGCCAGCACTCCCGAAAGCAGGATGGCCACTGAAGCTTTCTTT.

The chain is built from TRBV5-1 and TRBJ1-2; D unresolved. The germline V and J ends were trimmed by 0 bases and 1 base, with 10 bases remaining between them. Per germline, CDR1 SGHRS and CDR2 YFSETQ. The CDR3 is made up of 15 amino acids. CDR3 sequence: CASSLDGKLNYGYTF. In DNA, the CDR3 is TGCGCCAGCAGCTTGGACGGTAAACTTAACTATGGCTACACCTTC.

V gene TRBV2 combines with J gene TRBJ1-2; no reliable D call. The CDR3 loop spans 14 amino acids. The germline V gene has CDR1 SNHLY and CDR2 FYNNEI. Deletions cut 6 bases from V and 8 bases from J, with 19 bases between. In nucleotides, the CDR3 is TGTGCCAGCAGCCTAAACGGGGATACCTCGGGCTACACCTTC. It codes for CASSLNGDTSGYTF.

The chain recombines TRBV11-3 with TRBJ2-7, with TRBD1 identical over 7 bases. V lost 4 bases, J lost 7 bases, and 7 bases stayed unmatched. The CDR3 extends over 13 amino acids. Looked up from germline, CDR1 is SGHNT and CDR2 is YENEEA. The CDR3 nucleotides are TGTGCCAGCAGCTCAACAGGGGCTAGTGAGCAGTACTTC. Translating gives CASSSTGASEQYF.

Sample share makes this clone large. V gene TRBV11-2 combines with J gene TRBJ2-1; D is unclear. V lost 1 base to trimming and J lost 3 bases, with 7 bases between them. The CDR3 is made up of 14 amino acids. Germline assignment: CDR1 SGHAT and CDR2 FQNNGV. This CDR3 reads CASSLAPGYNEQFF. The DNA of the CDR3 is TGTGCCAGCAGCTTAGCTCCGGGCTACAATGAGCAGTTCTTC.

This clone was observed a few times. Written as DNA, the CDR3 is TGTGCCAGCAGCGTAGAGGCGGGTGGGTCGATAGAGACCCAGTACTTC. Amino acids: CASSVEAGGSIETQYF. The chain is built from TRBV9 and TRBJ2-5; a possible D gene is TRBD2 (5 bases). The germline CDR1 and CDR2 sequences are SGDLS and YYNGEE. The CDR3 has 16 amino acids. The V end was cut by 0 bases, the J end by 4 bases, with 16 bases between.

The chain employs TRBV10-2 and TRBJ2-1; no clear D gene. Trimming stripped 0 bases from V and 10 bases from J, with 22 bases between. This CDR3 is 17 amino acids long. Germline V gene data show CDR1 as WSHSY and CDR2 as SAAADI. CDR3 loop: CASSESSVSHVGREQFF. The CDR3 DNA sequence: TGCGCCAGCAGTGAGTCGAGCGTGTCGCACGTTGGCAGGGAGCAGTTCTTC.

The genes are TRBV4-2 and TRBJ2-3; no definite D call. This CDR3 region has 16 residues. CDR1 LGHNA and CDR2 YNFKEQ come from the germline V gene. The germline V and J ends were trimmed by 0 bases and 5 bases, with 15 bases remaining between them. The CDR3 here is CASSQDLYSVRDTQYF. The CDR3 DNA sequence: TGTGCCAGCAGCCAAGATTTATATTCCGTGCGAGATACGCAGTATTTT.

This chain connects TRBV2 to TRBJ2-2; tentatively, D is TRBD1 (6 bases). Germline V lookup: CDR1 SNHLY, CDR2 FYNNEI. V lost 6 bases and J lost 0, with 17 bases in between. The CDR3 has 17 residues. For the CDR3, the DNA is TGTGCCAGCAGCCTGTACACAGGGCGCGCGAACACCGGGGAGCTGTTTTTT. The encoded protein is CASSLYTGRANTGELFF.

This clone was detected a few times. The chain couples TRBV5-1 to TRBJ1-2, with D possibly TRBD1 on 5 matching bases. From germline, CDR1 is SGHRS and CDR2 YFSETQ. V lost 3 bases and J lost 4, with 13 bases in between. CDR3 size: 14 residues. The chain's CDR3 is CASSSGGEIYGYTF. The CDR3 nucleotides read TGCGCCAGCAGCTCCGGAGGGGAGATCTATGGCTACACCTTC.

V is TRBV2 and J is TRBJ2-1, with D tentatively TRBD2 (5 bases). Germline CDR1 and CDR2: SNHLY and FYNNEI. The CDR3 runs to 12 residues. V dropped 2 bases and J dropped 8 bases, with 7 bases sitting between them. CDR3 bases: TGTGCCAGCAGTGAAATGAGGGATGAGCAGTTCTTC. Its protein is CASSEMRDEQFF.

The chain links TRBV4-3 to TRBJ1-1; no clear D gene. The CDR3 is made up of 15 amino acids. In germline, CDR1 is LGHNA, CDR2 YSLEER. V lost 0 bases and J 2 bases, leaving 10 bases between the germline ends. The CDR3, as DNA: TGCGCCAGCAGCCAAGATAGCCATGGTAACACTGAAGCTTTCTTT. Amino acids: CASSQDSHGNTEAFF.